This TCR beta chain was profiled in a study of CD4 and CD8 cells across lung adenocarcinoma regions. This CDR3 has 14 amino acids. From germline, CDR1 is MGHDK and CDR2 SYGVNS. Trimming removed 10 bases from V and 0 bases from J, with 12 bases in between. Samples came from patients with localized non-small cell lung adenocarcinoma. TCRdb used MiXCR to reprocess the PCR reads, holding one entry per CDR3 protein. The sample lists about 16,000 distinct CDR3 sequences; approximately 47% were seen once. This clonotype originated in a female donor with lung adenocarcinoma. The CD4 and CD8 labels of this study may be unreliable. Input material: CD8+ T cells from the center of a lung tumor. The J gene is TRBJ1-4, the V gene TRBV25-1; D remains unclear. CDR3 residues: CATIRLATNEKLFF. The CDR3 coding sequence is TGTGCCACCATTAGGCTTGCAACTAATGAAAAACTGTTTTTT.